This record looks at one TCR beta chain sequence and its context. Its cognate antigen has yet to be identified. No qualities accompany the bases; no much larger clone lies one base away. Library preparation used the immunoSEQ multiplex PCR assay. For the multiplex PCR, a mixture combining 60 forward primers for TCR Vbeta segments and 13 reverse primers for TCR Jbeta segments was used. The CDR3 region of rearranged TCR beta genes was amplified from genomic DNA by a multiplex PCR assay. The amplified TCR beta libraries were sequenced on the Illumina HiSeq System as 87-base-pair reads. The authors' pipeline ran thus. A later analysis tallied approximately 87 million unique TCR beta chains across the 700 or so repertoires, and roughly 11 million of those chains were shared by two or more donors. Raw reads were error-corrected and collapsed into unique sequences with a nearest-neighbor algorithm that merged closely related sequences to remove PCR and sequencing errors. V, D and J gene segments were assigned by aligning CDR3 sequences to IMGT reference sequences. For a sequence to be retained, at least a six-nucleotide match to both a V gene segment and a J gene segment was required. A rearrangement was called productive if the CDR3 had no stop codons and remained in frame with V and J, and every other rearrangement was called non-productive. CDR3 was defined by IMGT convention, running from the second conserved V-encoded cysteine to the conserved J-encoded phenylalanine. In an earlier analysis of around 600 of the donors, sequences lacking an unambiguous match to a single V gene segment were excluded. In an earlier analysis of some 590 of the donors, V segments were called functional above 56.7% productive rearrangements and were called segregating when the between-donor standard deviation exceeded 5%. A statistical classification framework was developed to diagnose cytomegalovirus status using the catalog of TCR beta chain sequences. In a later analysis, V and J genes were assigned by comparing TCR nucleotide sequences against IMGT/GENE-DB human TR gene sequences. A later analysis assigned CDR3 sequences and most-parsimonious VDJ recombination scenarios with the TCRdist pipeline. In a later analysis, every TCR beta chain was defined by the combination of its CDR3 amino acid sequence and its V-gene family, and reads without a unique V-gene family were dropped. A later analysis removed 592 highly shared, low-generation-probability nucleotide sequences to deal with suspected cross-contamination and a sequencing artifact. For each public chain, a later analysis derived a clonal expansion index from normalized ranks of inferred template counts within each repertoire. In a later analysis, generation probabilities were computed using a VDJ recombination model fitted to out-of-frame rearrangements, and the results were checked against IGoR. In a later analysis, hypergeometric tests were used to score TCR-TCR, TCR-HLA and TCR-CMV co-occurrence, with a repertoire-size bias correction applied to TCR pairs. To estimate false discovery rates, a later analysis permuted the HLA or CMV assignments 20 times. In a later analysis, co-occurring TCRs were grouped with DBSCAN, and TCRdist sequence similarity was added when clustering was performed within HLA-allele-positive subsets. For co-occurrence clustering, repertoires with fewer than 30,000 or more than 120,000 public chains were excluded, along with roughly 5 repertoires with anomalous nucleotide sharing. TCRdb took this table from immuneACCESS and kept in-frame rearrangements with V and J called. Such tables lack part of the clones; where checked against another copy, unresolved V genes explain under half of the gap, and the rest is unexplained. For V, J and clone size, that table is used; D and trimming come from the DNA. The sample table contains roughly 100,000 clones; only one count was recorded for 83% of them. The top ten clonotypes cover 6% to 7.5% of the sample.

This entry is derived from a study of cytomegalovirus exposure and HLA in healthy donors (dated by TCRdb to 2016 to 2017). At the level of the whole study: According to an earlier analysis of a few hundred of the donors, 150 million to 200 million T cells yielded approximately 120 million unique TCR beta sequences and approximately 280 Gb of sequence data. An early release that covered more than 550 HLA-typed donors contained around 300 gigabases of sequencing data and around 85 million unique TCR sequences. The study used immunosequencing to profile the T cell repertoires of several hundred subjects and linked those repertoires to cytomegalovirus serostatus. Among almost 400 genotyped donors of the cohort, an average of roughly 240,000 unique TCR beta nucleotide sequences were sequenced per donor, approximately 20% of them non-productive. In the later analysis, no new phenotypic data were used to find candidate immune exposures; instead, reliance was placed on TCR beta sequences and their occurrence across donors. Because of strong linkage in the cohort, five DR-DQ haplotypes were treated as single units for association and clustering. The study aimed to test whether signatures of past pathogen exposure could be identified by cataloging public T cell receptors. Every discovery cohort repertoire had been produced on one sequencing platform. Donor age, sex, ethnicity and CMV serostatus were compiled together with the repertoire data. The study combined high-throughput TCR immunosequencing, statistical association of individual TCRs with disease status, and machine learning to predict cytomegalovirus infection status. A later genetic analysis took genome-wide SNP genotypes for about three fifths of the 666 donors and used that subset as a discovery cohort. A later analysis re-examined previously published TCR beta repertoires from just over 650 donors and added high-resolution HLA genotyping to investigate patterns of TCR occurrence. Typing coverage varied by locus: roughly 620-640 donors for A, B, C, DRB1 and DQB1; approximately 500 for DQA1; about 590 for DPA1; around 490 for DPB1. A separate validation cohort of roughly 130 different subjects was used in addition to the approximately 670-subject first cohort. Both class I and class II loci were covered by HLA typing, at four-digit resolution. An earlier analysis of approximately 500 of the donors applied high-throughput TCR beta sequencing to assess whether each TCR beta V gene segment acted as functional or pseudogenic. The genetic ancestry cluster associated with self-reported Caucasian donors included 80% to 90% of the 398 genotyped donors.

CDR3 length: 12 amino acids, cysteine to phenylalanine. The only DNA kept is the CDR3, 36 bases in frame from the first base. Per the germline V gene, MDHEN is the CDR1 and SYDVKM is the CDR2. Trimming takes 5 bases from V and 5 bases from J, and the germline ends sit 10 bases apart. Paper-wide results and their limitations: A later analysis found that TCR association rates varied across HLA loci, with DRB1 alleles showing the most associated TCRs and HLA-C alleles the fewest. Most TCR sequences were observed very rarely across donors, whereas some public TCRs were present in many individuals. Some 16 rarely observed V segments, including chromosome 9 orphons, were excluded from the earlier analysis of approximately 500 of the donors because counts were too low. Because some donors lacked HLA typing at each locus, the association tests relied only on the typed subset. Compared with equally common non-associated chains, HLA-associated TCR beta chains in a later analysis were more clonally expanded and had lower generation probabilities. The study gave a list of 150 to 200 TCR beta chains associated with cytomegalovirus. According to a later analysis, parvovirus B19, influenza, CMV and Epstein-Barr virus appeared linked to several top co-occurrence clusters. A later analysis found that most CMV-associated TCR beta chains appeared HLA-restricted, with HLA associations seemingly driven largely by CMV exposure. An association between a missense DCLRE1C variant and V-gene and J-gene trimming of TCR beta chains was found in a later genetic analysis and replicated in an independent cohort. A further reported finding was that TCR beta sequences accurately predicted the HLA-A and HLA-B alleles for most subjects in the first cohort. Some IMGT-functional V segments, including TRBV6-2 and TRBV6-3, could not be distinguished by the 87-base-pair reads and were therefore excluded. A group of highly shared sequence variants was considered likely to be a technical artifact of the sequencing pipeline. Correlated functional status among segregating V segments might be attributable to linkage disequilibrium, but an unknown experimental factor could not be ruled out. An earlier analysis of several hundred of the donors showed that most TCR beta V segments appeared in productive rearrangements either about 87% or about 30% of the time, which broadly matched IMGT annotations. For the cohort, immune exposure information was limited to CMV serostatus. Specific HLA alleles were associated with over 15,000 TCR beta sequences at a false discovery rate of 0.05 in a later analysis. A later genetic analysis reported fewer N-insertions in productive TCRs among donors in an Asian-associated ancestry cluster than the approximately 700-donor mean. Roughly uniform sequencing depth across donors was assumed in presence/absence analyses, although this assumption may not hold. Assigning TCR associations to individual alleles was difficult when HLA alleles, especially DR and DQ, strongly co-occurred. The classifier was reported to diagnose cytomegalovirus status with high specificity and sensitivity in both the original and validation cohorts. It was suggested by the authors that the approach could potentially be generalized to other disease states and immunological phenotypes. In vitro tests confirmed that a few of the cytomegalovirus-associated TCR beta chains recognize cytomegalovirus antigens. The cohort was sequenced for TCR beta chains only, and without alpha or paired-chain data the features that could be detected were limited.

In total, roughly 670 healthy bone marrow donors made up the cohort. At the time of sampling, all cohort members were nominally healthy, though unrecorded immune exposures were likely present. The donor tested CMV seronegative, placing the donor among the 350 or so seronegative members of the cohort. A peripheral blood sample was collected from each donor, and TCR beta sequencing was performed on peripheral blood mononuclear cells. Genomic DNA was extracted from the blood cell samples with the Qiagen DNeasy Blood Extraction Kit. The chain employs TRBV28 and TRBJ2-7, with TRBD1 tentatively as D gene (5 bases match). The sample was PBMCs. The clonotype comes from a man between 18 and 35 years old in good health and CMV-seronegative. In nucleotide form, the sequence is TGTGCCAGCAGTGCAGGGATCCACGAGCAGTACTTC. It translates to CASSAGIHEQYF.